This is a list of T cell receptor beta chains from one sample in a study of shared clonotypes between healthy human individuals. Sequencing was performed with immunoSEQ multiplex PCR; in TCRdb, only in-frame clones are kept and a portion is missing. The table shows under 2.5 million clones, with approximately 90% occurring only once. Sequenced material: naive CD4+ T cells from PBMCs. These receptors came from a man in his late teens or twenties in good health. Some clones in this sample may be carry-over from other donors' samples. Both conserved end residues are part of each CDR3. Some rows have no size entry. The others give once, few or many, or a class for an expanded clone.

len | v_gene | abundance | CDR3aa
15 | TRBV5-6 | . | CASSLVGEGPDTQYF
15 | TRBV29-1 | . | CSVERVAGMNTEAFF
16 | TRBV28 | . | CASSRTRPTGTYEQYF
15 | TRBV5-1 | . | CASSLGGRTLYEQYF
15 | TRBV28 | . | CASSSPGRAPYEQYF
15 | TRBV5-6 | . | CASSLHGRGPETQYF
15 | TRBV5-1 | . | CASSLEGGPSYEQYF
14 | TRBV6-1 | . | CASSAGTLVEIQYF
17 | TRBV5-1 | . | CASSLAVAGLSTDTQYF
13 | TRBV7-2 | . | CASSSGLGYGYTF
13 | TRBV19 | once | CASSIRSGNTIYF
15 | TRBV9 | . | CASSVERGGYTEAFF
12 | TRBV5-4 | . | CASSFGRGAQYF
15 | TRBV19 | . | CASSTYAPGTSFQFF
17 | TRBV25-1 | . | CASSESRGTAFSYEQYF
17 | TRBV14 | . | CASSHAQREANTGELFF